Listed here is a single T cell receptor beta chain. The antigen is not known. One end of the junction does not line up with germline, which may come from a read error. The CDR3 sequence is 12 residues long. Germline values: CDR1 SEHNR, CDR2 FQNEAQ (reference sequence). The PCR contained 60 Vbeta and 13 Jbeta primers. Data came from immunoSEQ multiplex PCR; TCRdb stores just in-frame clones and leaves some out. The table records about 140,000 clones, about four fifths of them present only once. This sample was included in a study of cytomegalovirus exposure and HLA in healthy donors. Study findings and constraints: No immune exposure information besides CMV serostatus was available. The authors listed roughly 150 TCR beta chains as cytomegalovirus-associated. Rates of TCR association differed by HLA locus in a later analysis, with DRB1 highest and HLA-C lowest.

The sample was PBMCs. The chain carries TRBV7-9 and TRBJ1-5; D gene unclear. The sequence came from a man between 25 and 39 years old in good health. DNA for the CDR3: TGTTCCAGCAGCCGTTTTAATCAGCCCCAGCATTTT. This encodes CSSSRFNQPQHF. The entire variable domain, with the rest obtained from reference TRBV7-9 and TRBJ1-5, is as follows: DTGVSQNPRHKITKRGQNVTFRCDPISEHNRLYWYRQTLGQGPEFLTYFQNEAQLEKSRLLSDRFSAERPKGSFSTLEIQRTEQGDSAMYLCSSSRFNQPQHFGDGTRLSIL.